The present T cell receptor beta chain was sequenced within a study of blood T cell repertoires in COVID-19. The wider study: There were acute and convalescent COVID-19 samples, and they came from the United States, Italy and Spain. Sources were T cells, B-cell-depleted T cells, or PBMCs; the material itself was cDNA or gDNA.

CDR3 length: 16 residues. The trim removed 4 bases at V and 0 bases at J, leaving 6 bases unmatched. The germline V gene has CDR1 MNHEY and CDR2 SVGAGI. Recovery meant two consecutive negative NP/OP PCR tests, professional clearance, or resolved symptoms. Only in-frame clones appear in the TCRdb table, and some are missing; sequencing was by immunoSEQ multiplex PCR. The profile shows roughly 520,000 clones, roughly 90% of them singletons. The sample consisted of PBMCs or T cells enriched from blood (not recorded which). The receptor's source is a woman aged 40 to 50 who had recovered from COVID-19. The chain employs TRBV6-5 and TRBJ2-7, with 10 positions matching TRBD2. The CDR3 nucleotides are TGTGCCAGCAGTTCTCCGGGACTAGCGTCCTCCTACGAGCAGTACTTC. Encoded protein: CASSSPGLASSYEQYF.